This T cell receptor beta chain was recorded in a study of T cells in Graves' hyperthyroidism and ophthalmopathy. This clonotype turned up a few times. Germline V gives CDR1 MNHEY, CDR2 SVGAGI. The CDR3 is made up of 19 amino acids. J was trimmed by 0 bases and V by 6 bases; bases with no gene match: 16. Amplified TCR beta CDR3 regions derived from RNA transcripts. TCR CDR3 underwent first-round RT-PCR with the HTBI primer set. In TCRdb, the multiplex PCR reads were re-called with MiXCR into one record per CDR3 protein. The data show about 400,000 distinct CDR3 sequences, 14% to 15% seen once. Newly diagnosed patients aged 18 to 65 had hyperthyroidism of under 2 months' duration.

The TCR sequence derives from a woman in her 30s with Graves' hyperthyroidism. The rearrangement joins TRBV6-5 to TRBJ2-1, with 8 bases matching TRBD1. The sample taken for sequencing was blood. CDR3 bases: TGTGCCAGCAGCTACACATCCCCGACAGGGGCCAGCTCCTACAATGAGCAGTTCTTC. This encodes CASSYTSPTGASSYNEQFF.